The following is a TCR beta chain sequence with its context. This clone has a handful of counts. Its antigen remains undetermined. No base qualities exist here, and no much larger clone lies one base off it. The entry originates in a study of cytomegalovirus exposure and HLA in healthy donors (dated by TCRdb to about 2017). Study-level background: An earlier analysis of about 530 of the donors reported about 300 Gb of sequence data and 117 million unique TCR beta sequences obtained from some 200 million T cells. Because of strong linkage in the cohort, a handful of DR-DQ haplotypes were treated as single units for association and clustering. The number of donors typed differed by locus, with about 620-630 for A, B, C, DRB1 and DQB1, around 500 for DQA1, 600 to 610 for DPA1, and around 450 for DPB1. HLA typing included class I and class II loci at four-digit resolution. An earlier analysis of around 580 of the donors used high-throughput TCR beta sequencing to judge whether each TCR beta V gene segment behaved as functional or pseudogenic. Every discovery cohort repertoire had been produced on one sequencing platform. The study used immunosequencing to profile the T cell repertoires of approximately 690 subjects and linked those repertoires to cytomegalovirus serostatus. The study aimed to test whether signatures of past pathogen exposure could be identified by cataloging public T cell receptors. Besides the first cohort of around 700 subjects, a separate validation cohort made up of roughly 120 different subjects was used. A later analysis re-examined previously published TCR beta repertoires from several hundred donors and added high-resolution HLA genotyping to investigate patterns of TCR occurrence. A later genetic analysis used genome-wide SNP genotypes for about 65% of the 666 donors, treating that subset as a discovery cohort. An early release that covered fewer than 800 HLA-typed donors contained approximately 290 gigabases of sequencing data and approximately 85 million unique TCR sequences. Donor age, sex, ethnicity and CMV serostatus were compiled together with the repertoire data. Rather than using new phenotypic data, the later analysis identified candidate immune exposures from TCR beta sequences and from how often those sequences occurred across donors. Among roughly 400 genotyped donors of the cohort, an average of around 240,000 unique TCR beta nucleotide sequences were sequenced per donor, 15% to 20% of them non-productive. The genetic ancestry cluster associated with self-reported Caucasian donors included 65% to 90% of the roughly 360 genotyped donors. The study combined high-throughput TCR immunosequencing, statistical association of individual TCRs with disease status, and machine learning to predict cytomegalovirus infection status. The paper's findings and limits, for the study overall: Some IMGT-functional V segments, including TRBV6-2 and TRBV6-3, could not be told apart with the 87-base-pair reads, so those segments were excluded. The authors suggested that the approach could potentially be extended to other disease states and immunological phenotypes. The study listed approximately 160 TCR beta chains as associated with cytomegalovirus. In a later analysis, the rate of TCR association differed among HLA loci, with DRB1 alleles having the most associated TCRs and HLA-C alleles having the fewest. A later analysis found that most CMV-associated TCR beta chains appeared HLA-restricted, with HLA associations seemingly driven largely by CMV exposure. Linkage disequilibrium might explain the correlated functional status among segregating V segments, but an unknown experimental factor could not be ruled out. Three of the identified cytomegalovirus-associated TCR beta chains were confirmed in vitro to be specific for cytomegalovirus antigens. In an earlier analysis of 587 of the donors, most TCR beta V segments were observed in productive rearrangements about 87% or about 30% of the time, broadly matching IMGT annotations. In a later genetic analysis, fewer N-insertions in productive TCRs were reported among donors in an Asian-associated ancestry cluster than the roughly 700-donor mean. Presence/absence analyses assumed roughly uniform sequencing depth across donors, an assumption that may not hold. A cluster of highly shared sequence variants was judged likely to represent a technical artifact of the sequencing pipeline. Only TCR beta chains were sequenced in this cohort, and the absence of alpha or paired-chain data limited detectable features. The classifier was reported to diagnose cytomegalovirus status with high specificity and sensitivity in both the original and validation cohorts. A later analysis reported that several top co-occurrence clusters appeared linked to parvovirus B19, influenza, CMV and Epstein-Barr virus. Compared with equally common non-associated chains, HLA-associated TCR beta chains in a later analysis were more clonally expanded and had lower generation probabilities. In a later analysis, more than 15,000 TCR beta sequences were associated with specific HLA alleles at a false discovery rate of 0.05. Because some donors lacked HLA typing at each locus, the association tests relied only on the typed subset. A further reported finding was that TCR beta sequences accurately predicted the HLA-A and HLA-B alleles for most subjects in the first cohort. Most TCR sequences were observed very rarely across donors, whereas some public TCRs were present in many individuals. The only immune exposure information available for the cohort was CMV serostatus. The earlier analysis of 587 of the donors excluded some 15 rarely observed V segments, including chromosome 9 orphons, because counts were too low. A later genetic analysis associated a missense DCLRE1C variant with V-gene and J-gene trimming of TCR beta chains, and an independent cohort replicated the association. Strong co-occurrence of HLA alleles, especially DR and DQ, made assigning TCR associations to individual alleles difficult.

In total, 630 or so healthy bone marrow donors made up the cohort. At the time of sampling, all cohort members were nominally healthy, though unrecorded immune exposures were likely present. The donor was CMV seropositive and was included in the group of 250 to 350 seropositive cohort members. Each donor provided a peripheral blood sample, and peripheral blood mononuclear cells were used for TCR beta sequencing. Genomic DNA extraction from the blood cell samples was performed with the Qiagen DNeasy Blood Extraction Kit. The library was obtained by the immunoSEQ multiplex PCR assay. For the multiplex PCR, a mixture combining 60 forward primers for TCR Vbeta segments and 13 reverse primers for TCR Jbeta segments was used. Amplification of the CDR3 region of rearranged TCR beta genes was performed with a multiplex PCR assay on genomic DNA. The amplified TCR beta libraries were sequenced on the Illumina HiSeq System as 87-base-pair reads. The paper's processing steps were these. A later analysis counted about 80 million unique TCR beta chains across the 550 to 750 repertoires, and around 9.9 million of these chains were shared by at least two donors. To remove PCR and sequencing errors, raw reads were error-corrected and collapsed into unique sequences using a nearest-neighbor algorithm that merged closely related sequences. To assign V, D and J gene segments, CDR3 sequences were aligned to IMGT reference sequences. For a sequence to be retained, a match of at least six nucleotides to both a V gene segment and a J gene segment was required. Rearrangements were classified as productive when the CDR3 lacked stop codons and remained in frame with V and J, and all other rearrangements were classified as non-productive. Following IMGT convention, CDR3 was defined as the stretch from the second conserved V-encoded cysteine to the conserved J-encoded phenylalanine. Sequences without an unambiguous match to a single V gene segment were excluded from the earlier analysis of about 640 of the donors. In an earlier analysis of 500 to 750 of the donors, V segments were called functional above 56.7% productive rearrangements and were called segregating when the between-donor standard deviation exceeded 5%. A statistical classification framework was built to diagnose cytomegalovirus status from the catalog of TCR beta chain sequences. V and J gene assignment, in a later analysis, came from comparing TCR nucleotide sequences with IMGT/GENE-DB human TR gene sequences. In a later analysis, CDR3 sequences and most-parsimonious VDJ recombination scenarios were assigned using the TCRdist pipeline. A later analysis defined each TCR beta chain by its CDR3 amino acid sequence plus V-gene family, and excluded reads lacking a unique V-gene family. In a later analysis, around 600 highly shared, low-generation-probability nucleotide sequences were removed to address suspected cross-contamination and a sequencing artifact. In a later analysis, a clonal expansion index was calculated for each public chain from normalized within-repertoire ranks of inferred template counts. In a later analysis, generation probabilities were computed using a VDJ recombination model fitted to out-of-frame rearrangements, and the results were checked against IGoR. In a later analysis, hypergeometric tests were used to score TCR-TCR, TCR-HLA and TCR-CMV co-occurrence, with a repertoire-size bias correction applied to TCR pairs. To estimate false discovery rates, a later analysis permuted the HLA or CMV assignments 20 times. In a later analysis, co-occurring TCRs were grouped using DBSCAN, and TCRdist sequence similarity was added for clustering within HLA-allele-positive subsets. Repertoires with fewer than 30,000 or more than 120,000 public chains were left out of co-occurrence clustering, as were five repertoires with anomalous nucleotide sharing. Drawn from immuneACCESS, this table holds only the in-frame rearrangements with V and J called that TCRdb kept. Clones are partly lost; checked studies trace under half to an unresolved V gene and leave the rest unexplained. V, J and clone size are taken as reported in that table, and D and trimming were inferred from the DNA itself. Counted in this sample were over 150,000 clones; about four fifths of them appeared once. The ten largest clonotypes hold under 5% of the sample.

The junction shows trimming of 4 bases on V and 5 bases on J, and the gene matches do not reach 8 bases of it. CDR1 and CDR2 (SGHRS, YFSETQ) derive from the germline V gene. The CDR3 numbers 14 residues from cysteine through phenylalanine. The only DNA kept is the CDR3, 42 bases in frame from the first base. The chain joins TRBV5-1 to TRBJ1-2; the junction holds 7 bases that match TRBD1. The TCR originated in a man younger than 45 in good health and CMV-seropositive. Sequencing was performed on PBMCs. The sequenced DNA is TGCGCCAGCAGCACTGGACAGGACGTATATGGCTACACCTTC. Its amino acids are CASSTGQDVYGYTF.